These 26 T cell receptor beta chains were all obtained from the same sample, sequenced in a study of blood T cell repertoires in COVID-19. Data came from immunoSEQ multiplex PCR; TCRdb stores just in-frame clones and leaves some out. The table records tens of thousands of clones, around four fifths of them present only once. The sequenced sample consisted of peripheral blood. These receptors all come from a man over 45 with active COVID-19.

DNA for the CDR3: TGTGCCAGCAGCTTCGACAGGGGTGGCTACAATGAGCAGTTCTTC. Protein product: CASSFDRGGYNEQFF. The rearrangement uses TRBV5-4 and TRBJ2-1; TRBD1 matches at 8 bases. Germline V gene lookup returns CDR1 SGHNT and CDR2 YYREEE (reference sequence). The trim removed 2 bases at V and 3 bases at J, leaving 4 bases unmatched. This CDR3 is 15 amino acids long. The variable domain in full, completed from reference TRBV5-4 and TRBJ2-1, reads ETGVTQSPTHLIKTRGQQVTLRCSSQSGHNTVSWYQQALGQGPQFIFQYYREEENGRGNFPPRFSGLQFPNYSSELNVNALELDDSALYLCASSFDRGGYNEQFFGPGTRLTVL.

This clone was seen a single time. The chain is built from TRBV11-2 and TRBJ2-7; tentatively, D is TRBD1 (6 bases). Germline CDR1 and CDR2: SGHAT and FQNNGV. The CDR3 has 16 amino acids. V was shortened by 2 bases and J by 2 bases, with 16 bases between the two germline ends. The CDR3 DNA follows: TGTGCCAGCAGCTTAAAGACAGGTATTAAGGCCTACGAGCAGTACTTC. Residues: CASSLKTGIKAYEQYF.

The J gene is TRBJ2-4, the V gene TRBV25-1; TRBD2 is a possible D gene (5 bases). Looked up from germline, CDR1 is MGHDK and CDR2 is SYGVNS. Trimming cost V 7 bases and J 4 bases, with 11 bases left between them. The CDR3 runs to 13 residues. In DNA, the CDR3 is TGTGCCAGCATTCCCGGGGATAAAAACATTCAGTACTTC. It translates to CASIPGDKNIQYF.

The chain uses TRBV6-2 or TRBV6-3 and TRBJ2-1, with 10 bases matching TRBD2. This CDR3 spans 16 amino acids. CDR1 and CDR2 (germline): MNHEY, SVGEGT. Unmatched junction bases numbered 9, after V lost 6 bases and J lost 4 bases. The CDR3 here is CASSPQLAGGYNEQFF. Written as DNA, the CDR3 is TGTGCCAGCAGCCCTCAGTTAGCGGGAGGTTACAATGAGCAGTTCTTC.

The J gene is TRBJ2-3, the V gene TRBV24-1, with D uncertain. From germline, CDR1 is KGHDR and CDR2 SFDVKD. V lost 4 bases, J lost 6 bases, and 10 bases lay in between. This CDR3 spans 13 amino acids. The CDR3 reads CATSDPGMDTQYF. The CDR3 coding sequence is TGTGCCACCAGTGACCCGGGTATGGATACGCAGTATTTT.

This chain links TRBV7-2 with TRBJ2-2; TRBD1 might be the D (5 bases). Trimming cost V 1 base and J 1 base, with 16 bases left between them. The germline CDR1 and CDR2 sequences are SGHTA and FQGNSA. This CDR3 has 18 residues. The CDR3 nucleotides read TGTGCCAGCAGCTTAGTCTTAGGTTCAGGGCGGAACACCGGGGAGCTGTTTTTT. This codes for CASSLVLGSGRNTGELFF.

This chain connects TRBV27 to TRBJ2-1; D remains unclear. The germline V gene has CDR1 MNHEY and CDR2 SMNVEV (reference sequence). V shed 3 bases and J shed 8 bases, with 14 bases lying between them. The CDR3 is 14 residues long. The DNA of the CDR3 is TGTGCCAGCAGTTTTTATGCAGGCCCTTATGAGCAGTTCTTC. Translation: CASSFYAGPYEQFF.

J is TRBJ2-7 and V is TRBV7-2, with a tentative D call TRBD1 (5 bases). Germline assignment: CDR1 SGHTA and CDR2 FQGNSA. Trimming cost V 1 base and J 5 bases, with 12 bases left between them. This CDR3 has 14 amino acids. This CDR3 is CASSLDTQGDEQYF. The CDR3 DNA is TGTGCCAGCAGCTTAGATACGCAGGGTGACGAGCAGTACTTC.

J is TRBJ2-2 and V is TRBV29-1; tentatively, D is TRBD2 (6 bases). V shed 7 bases and J shed 0 bases, with 12 bases lying between them. Germline V gene sequence: CDR1 SQVTM, CDR2 ANQGSEA. This CDR3 has 14 residues. CDR3 sequence: CSGWGRPNTGELFF. CDR3 in DNA: TGCAGCGGTTGGGGGAGGCCGAACACCGGGGAGCTGTTTTTT.

The chain combines TRBV6-2 or TRBV6-3 with TRBJ1-5; 7 bases fit TRBD1. Germline loops: CDR1 MNHEY, CDR2 SVGEGT. The CDR3 runs to 13 residues. V shed 4 bases, J shed 9 bases, and the junction held 6 bases outside the gene matches. CDR3 sequence (DNA): TGTGCCAGCAGTTCACAGGGGTACCTGCCCCAGCATTTT. This translates into CASSSQGYLPQHF.

The CDR3 DNA sequence: TGTGCCAGCAGTTTCCTACCCCTAGCGGGAGGGACAGATACGCAGTATTTT. It specifies CASSFLPLAGGTDTQYF. The chain uses TRBV28 and TRBJ2-3, with 12 bases fitting TRBD2. After removal of 3 bases from V and 3 bases from J, the junction contained 7 bases not matched to a gene. Germline V lookup: CDR1 MDHEN, CDR2 SYDVKM. The CDR3 sequence is 17 residues long.

The chain is built from TRBV4-2 and TRBJ1-3, with D perhaps matching TRBD1 (5 bases). Germline loops: CDR1 LGHNA, CDR2 YNFKEQ. The V end lost 1 base, the J end lost 3 bases, and 13 bases lay between the germline ends. This CDR3 contains 16 residues. The CDR3 loop is CASSQVGGEGGNTIYF. The CDR3 nucleotides read TGTGCCAGCAGCCAAGTTGGGGGGGAGGGTGGAAACACCATATATTTT.

The chain employs TRBV5-1 and TRBJ2-7, with D possibly being TRBD2 (5 bases). The CDR3 is 13 residues long. Germline CDR1 reads SGHRS; CDR2 reads YFSETQ. The V end lost 0 bases, the J end lost 7 bases, and 11 bases lay between the germline ends. The CDR3: CASSLDLGGEQYF. In DNA form, the CDR3 reads TGCGCCAGCAGCTTGGATCTCGGCGGGGAGCAGTACTTC.

The chain has TRBV9 and TRBJ2-1; 10 bases align to TRBD1. CDR1 is SGDLS, CDR2 YYNGEE, per germline. The CDR3 contains 16 residues. V lost 1 base to trimming and J lost 4 bases; unmatched junction nucleotides: 5. The CDR3 DNA is TGTGCCAGCAGCGTATCGACAGGGGGCACATACAATGAGCAGTTCTTC. This sequence encodes CASSVSTGGTYNEQFF.

This clone was counted a few times. The V and J genes are TRBV4-3 and TRBJ1-5, with a tentative D call TRBD1 (5 bases). Trimming removed 5 bases at V and 0 bases at J, with 11 bases between. The CDR3 spans 15 residues. Germline values: CDR1 LGHNA, CDR2 YSLEER. The CDR3, as DNA: TGCGCCAGCAGCTGGACACGCTATAGCAATCAGCCCCAGCATTTT. Amino acid sequence: CASSWTRYSNQPQHF.

This clone was seen just once. This chain connects TRBV19 to TRBJ1-2; D may be TRBD1 (5 bases). This CDR3 has 14 amino acids. Trimming removed 6 bases from V and 0 bases from J, with 11 bases in between. In germline, CDR1 is LNHDA, CDR2 SQIVND (reference sequence). The CDR3 reads CASSRQISNYGYTF. The CDR3 bases are TGTGCCAGTAGCAGACAGATTTCTAACTATGGCTACACCTTC. Full variable domain (outside the CDR3, taken from reference TRBV19 and TRBJ1-2): DGGITQSPKYLFRKEGQNVTLSCEQNLNHDAMYWYRQDPGQGLRLIYYSQIVNDFQKGDIAEGYSVSREKKESFPLTVTSAQKNPTAFYLCASSRQISNYGYTFGSGTRLTVV.

V is TRBV7-2 and J is TRBJ2-7, with a possible D match to TRBD2 (6 bases). The CDR3 spans 15 residues. Deletions cut 6 bases from V and 4 bases from J, with 19 bases between. Looked up from germline, CDR1 is SGHTA and CDR2 is FQGNSA. CDR3: CASSLTGTSDYEQYF. The CDR3 region has the DNA TGTGCCAGCAGTTTAACCGGGACTTCTGATTACGAGCAGTACTTC. The full variable domain, completed using reference TRBV7-2 and TRBJ2-7, is GAGVSQSPSNKVTEKGKDVELRCDPISGHTALYWYRQSLGQGLEFLIYFQGNSAPDKSGLPSDRFSAERTGGSVSTLTIQRTQQEDSAVYLCASSLTGTSDYEQYFGPGTRLTVT.

The CDR3 spells CATSDPQGAGDTQYF. CDR3 DNA: TGTGCCACCAGTGATCCTCAGGGGGCTGGAGATACGCAGTATTTT. The chain joins TRBV24-1 to TRBJ2-3, with 8 positions matching TRBD1. Trimming removed 3 bases from V and 5 bases from J; junction bases left unmatched: 6. Germline V CDR1 and CDR2: KGHDR, SFDVKD. This CDR3 region has 15 residues.

This clone occurred a few times. The J gene is TRBJ2-1, the V gene TRBV3-1 (or the pseudogene TRBV3-2); 7 bases line up with TRBD1. The germline V gene encodes CDR1 LGHDT and CDR2 YNNKEL (reference sequence). This CDR3 is 16 amino acids long. Trimming at V came to 3 bases and at J to 8 bases, leaving 13 bases not matched to a gene. This chain's CDR3 is CASSHRAGGAWDEQFF. DNA of the CDR3: TGTGCCAGCAGCCATAGGGCAGGGGGAGCTTGGGATGAGCAGTTCTTC.

The V and J genes are TRBV29-1 and TRBJ2-1; TRBD1 matches 7 bases. This CDR3 spans 11 amino acids. V shed 6 bases and J 5 bases; nucleotides not matched to a gene: 1. Germline V gene data show CDR1 as SQVTM and CDR2 as ANQGSEA. The CDR3 coding sequence is TGCAGCGTAACAGGGGACAATGAGCAGTTCTTC. Encoded protein: CSVTGDNEQFF.

The V and J genes are TRBV7-3 and TRBJ2-2; 10 bases line up with TRBD2. V shed 0 bases and J 6 bases; nucleotides not matched to a gene: 4. Germline-derived CDR1 and CDR2 are SGHTA and FQGTGA. The CDR3 length is 16 residues. The CDR3 region is CASSLTGSGRAGELFF. The CDR3 nucleotides are TGTGCCAGCAGCTTAACAGGCAGCGGGAGGGCCGGGGAGCTGTTTTTT.

The genes are TRBV12-1 and TRBJ2-3; the DNA was not used to check the table's D call, TRBD2. TRBV12-1 is a known pseudogene. The CDR3 has 17 residues. CDR3 sequence reads: CASSFPGLAGGSDTQYF. The DNA for the CDR3 is TGTGCCAGCAGCTTCCCGGGACTAGCGGGCGGATCAGATACGCAGTATTTT.

This clone was observed once. CDR3 region: CASKGRVEKLFF. CDR3 DNA: TGTGCCAGCAAAGGGAGAGTCGAAAAACTGTTTTTT. The V gene is TRBV7-9, the J gene TRBJ1-4; no reliable D call. This CDR3 has 12 residues. Looked up from germline, CDR1 is SEHNR and CDR2 is FQNEAQ (reference sequence). V was trimmed by 7 bases and J by 8 bases, leaving 11 bases between them.

This chain uses TRBV19 with TRBJ1-3; D uncertain. The CDR3 is 13 amino acids. Germline loops: CDR1 LNHDA, CDR2 SQIVND (reference sequence). Trimming left V 7 bases short and J 1 base short, with 8 bases between. The CDR3 loop reads CASNRGSGNTIYF. The DNA of the CDR3 is TGTGCCAGTAATCGGGGATCTGGAAACACCATATATTTT.

This clone appeared a few times. J is TRBJ1-5 and V is TRBV19; D gene uncertain. Germline V lookup: CDR1 LNHDA, CDR2 SQIVND (reference sequence). Between the trimmed V and J ends, which lost 7 bases and 7 bases, there was a span of 11 bases. There are 12 residues in the CDR3. CDR3 DNA: TGTGCCAGTACCAATCCACTGCAGCCCCAGCATTTT. It codes for CASTNPLQPQHF.

This clone was counted between two and nine times. CDR3 DNA sequence: TGTGCCAGCAGCCCTAGGGCGGGGGACTCCTACAATGAGCAGTTCTTC. It is translated as CASSPRAGDSYNEQFF. The rearrangement links TRBV5-6 to TRBJ2-1; 7 nucleotides agree with TRBD2. Germline-derived CDR1 and CDR2 are SGHDT and YYEEEE. The CDR3 is 16 residues long. J was trimmed by 0 bases and V by 4 bases; bases with no gene match: 7.